This passage covers 3 T cell receptor beta chains from one sample sequenced in a study of T cell responses to AZD1222 COVID-19 vaccine. Produced via immunoSEQ multiplex PCR; TCRdb's table is partial and in-frame only. The table records roughly 150,000 clones, roughly 90% of them present only once. The specimen comprised peripheral blood, sampled on day 0 of AZD1222 vaccination. The source is an adult in good health.

The chain is built from TRBV3-1 (or the pseudogene TRBV3-2) and TRBJ2-2; 8 nucleotides line up with TRBD1. Germline trimming cut 4 bases from V and 1 base from J; bases unmatched to any gene: 2. Germline loops: CDR1 LGHDT, CDR2 YNNKEL (reference sequence). This CDR3 has 15 amino acids. Here the CDR3 DNA reads TGTGCCAGCAGCCGAGGGACAGGGAACACCGGGGAGCTGTTTTTT. Protein: CASSRGTGNTGELFF.

The genes are TRBV28 and TRBJ2-7; D is possibly TRBD2 (5 bases). Germline V lookup: CDR1 MDHEN, CDR2 SYDVKM. This CDR3 has 13 amino acids. Deletions cut 6 bases from V and 0 bases from J, with 9 bases between. The CDR3: CASRGEFSYEQYF. The CDR3 coding sequence is TGTGCCAGCAGGGGAGAGTTCTCCTACGAGCAGTACTTC.

The chain joins TRBV6-4 to TRBJ1-2; 8 bases line up with TRBD1. This CDR3 is 16 amino acids long. V shed 4 bases and J 8 bases; nucleotides not matched to a gene: 15. CDR1 MRHNA and CDR2 SNTAGT come from the germline V gene. The CDR3 sequence is CASSVFSYRTGLGYTF. The CDR3 nucleotides read TGTGCCAGCAGTGTTTTTTCCTACCGGACAGGGTTGGGCTACACCTTC.